This T cell receptor (beta chain) was identified in a study of CD8 T cells in Susac syndrome. General observations from the study: The relatively small number of individuals in the TCR sequencing and HLA analysis was acknowledged by the study.

The V and J ends lost 7 bases and 6 bases, in that order; junction bases with no gene match: 11. The CDR3 runs 14 residues. Germline V gene sequence: CDR1 GTSNPN, CDR2 SVGIG (reference sequence). As regards this clonotype: Its antigen is unknown.

From blood CD8+ and CD4+ T cells, TCR beta sequences were generated. When the RNA was reverse transcribed, random hexamers were used with an input of about 0.45 to 1 ug. TCRdb redid the calling of the immunoSEQ multiplex PCR reads with MiXCR, one entry per CDR3 protein. The sample records 70,000 to 95,000 distinct CDR3 sequences, 94% being singletons. This clonotype was sampled from a human donor with Susac syndrome. The specimen was CD8+ T cells from PBMCs. V is TRBV30 and J is TRBJ1-2, with 10 bases identical to TRBD1. CDR3 coding DNA: TGTGCCTTGTCCCTAGGGACAGGGGACCATGGCTACACCTTC. This codes for CALSLGTGDHGYTF.